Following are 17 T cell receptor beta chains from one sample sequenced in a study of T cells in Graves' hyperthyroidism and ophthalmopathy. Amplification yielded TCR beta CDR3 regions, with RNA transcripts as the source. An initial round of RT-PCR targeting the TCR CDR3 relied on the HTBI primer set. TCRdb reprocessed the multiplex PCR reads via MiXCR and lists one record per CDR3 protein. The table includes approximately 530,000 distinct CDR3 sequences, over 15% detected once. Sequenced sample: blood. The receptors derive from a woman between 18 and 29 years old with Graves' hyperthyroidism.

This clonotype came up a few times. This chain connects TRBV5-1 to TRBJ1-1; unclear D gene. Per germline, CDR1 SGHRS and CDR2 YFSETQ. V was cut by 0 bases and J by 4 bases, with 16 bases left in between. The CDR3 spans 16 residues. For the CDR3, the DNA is TGCGCCAGCAGCTTGGTTGGAGGACTCATGAGCACTGAAGCTTTCTTT. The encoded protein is CASSLVGGLMSTEAFF.

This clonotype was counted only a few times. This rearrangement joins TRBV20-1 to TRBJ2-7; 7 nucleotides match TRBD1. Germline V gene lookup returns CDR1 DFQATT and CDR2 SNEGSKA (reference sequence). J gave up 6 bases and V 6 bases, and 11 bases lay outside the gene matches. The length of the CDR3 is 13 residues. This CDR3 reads CSAFHTGAAEQYF. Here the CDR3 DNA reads TGCAGTGCATTTCATACAGGGGCAGCCGAGCAGTACTTC.

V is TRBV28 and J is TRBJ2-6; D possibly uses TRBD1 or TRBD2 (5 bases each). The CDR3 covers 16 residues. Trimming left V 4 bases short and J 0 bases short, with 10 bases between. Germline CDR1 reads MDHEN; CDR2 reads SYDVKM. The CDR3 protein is CASSSGPPSGANVLTF. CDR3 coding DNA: TGTGCCAGCAGTTCGGGACCGCCCTCTGGGGCCAACGTCCTGACTTTC.

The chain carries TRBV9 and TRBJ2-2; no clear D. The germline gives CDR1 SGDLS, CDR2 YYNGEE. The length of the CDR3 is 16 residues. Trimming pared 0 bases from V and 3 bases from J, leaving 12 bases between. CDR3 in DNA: TGTGCCAGCAGCGTAGGGAGCCACTCCTACACCGGGGAGCTGTTTTTT. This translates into CASSVGSHSYTGELFF. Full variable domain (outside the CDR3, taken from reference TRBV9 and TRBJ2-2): DSGVTQTPKHLITATGQRVTLRCSPRSGDLSVYWYQQSLDQGLQFLIQYYNGEERAKGNILERFSAQQFPDLHSELNLSSLELGDSALYFCASSVGSHSYTGELFFGEGSRLTVL.

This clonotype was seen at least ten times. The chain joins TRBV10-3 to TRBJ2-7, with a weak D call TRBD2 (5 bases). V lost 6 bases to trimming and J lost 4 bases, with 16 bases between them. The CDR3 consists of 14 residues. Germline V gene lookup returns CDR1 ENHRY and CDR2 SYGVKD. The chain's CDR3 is CAISALTGIYEQYF. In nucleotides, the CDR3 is TGTGCCATCAGCGCCCTAACCGGGATTTACGAGCAGTACTTC.

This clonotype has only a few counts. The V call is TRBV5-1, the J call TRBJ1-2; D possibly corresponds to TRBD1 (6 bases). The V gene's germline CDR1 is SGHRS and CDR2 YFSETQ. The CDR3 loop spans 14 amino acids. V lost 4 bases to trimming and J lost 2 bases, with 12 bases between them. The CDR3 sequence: CASSPTGLNYGYTF. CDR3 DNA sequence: TGCGCCAGCAGCCCAACAGGGCTCAACTATGGCTACACCTTC.

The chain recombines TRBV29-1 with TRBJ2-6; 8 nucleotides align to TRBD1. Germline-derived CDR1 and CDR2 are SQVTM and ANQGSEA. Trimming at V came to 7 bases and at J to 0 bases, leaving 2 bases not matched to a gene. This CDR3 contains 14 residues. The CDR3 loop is CSATGGSGANVLTF. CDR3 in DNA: TGCAGCGCCACAGGGGGCTCTGGGGCCAACGTCCTGACTTTC.

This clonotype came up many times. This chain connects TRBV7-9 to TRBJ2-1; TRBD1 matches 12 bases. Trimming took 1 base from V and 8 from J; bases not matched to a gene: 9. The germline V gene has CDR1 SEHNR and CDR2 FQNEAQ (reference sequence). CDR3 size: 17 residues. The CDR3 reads CASSLEVEGQGADEQFF. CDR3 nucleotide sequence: TGTGCCAGCAGCTTAGAGGTAGAGGGACAGGGGGCCGATGAGCAGTTCTTC.

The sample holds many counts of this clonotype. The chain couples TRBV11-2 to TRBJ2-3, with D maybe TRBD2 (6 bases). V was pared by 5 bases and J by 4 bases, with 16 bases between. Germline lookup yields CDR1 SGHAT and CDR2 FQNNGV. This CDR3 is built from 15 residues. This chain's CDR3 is CASSPAGRRADTQYF. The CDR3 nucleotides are TGTGCCAGCAGCCCCGCGGGACGGAGGGCAGATACGCAGTATTTT. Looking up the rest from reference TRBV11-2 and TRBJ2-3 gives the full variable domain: EAGVAQSPRYKIIEKRQSVAFWCNPISGHATLYWYQQILGQGPKLLIQFQNNGVVDDSQLPKDRFSAERLKGVDSTLKIQPAKLEDSAVYLCASSPAGRRADTQYFGPGTRLTVL.

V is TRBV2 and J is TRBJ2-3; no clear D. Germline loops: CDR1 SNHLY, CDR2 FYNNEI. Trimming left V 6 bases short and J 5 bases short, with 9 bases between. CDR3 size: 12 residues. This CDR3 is CASRLLVDTQYF. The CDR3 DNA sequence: TGTGCCAGCAGATTACTGGTAGATACGCAGTATTTT.

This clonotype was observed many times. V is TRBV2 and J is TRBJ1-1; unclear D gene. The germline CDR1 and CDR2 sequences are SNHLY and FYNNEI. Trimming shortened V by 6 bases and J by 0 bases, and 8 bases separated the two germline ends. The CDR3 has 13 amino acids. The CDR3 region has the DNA TGTGCCAGCAGGCATCGGGTGAACACTGAAGCTTTCTTT. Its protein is CASRHRVNTEAFF.

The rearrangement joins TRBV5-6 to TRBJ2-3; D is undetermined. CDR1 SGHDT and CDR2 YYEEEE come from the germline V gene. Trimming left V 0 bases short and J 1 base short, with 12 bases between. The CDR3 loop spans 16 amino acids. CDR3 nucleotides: TGTGCCAGCAGCTTGGTAGGGTGGTACGGCACAGATACGCAGTATTTT. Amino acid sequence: CASSLVGWYGTDTQYF.

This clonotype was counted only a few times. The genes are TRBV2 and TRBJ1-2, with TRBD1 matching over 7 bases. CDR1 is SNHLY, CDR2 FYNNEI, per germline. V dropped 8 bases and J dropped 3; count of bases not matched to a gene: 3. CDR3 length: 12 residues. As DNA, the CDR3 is TGTGCCAGCGCCGGACAGGACTATGGCTACACCTTC. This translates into CASAGQDYGYTF. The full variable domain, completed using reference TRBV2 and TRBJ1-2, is EPEVTQTPSHQVTQMGQEVILRCVPISNHLYFYWYRQILGQKVEFLVSFYNNEISEKSEIFDDQFSVERPDGSNFTLKIRSTKLEDSAMYFCASAGQDYGYTFGSGTRLTVV.

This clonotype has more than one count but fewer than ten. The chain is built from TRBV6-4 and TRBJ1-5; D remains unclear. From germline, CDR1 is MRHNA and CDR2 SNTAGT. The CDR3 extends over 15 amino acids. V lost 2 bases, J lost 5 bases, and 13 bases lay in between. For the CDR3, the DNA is TGTGCCAGCAGTGACGTGGACCGTGACGATCAGCCCCAGCATTTT. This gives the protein CASSDVDRDDQPQHF.

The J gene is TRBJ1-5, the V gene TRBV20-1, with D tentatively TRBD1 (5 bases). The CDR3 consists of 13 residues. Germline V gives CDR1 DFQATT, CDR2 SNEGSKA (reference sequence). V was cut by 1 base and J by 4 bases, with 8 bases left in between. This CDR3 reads CSARAQGNQPQHF. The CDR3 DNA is TGCAGTGCTAGAGCCCAGGGTAATCAGCCCCAGCATTTT.

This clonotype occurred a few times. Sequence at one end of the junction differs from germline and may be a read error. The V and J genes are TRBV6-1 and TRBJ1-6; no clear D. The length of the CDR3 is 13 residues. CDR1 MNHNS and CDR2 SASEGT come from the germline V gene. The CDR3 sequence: CASSTWDNSLLHF. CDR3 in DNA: TGTGCCAGCAGTACCTGGGATAATTCACTCCTCCACTTT.

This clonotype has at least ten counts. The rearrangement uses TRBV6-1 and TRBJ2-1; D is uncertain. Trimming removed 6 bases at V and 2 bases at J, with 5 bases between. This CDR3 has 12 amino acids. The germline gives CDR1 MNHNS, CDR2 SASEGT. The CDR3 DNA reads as TGTGCCAGCAGGGCGACCTACAATGAGCAGTTCTTC. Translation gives CASRATYNEQFF.